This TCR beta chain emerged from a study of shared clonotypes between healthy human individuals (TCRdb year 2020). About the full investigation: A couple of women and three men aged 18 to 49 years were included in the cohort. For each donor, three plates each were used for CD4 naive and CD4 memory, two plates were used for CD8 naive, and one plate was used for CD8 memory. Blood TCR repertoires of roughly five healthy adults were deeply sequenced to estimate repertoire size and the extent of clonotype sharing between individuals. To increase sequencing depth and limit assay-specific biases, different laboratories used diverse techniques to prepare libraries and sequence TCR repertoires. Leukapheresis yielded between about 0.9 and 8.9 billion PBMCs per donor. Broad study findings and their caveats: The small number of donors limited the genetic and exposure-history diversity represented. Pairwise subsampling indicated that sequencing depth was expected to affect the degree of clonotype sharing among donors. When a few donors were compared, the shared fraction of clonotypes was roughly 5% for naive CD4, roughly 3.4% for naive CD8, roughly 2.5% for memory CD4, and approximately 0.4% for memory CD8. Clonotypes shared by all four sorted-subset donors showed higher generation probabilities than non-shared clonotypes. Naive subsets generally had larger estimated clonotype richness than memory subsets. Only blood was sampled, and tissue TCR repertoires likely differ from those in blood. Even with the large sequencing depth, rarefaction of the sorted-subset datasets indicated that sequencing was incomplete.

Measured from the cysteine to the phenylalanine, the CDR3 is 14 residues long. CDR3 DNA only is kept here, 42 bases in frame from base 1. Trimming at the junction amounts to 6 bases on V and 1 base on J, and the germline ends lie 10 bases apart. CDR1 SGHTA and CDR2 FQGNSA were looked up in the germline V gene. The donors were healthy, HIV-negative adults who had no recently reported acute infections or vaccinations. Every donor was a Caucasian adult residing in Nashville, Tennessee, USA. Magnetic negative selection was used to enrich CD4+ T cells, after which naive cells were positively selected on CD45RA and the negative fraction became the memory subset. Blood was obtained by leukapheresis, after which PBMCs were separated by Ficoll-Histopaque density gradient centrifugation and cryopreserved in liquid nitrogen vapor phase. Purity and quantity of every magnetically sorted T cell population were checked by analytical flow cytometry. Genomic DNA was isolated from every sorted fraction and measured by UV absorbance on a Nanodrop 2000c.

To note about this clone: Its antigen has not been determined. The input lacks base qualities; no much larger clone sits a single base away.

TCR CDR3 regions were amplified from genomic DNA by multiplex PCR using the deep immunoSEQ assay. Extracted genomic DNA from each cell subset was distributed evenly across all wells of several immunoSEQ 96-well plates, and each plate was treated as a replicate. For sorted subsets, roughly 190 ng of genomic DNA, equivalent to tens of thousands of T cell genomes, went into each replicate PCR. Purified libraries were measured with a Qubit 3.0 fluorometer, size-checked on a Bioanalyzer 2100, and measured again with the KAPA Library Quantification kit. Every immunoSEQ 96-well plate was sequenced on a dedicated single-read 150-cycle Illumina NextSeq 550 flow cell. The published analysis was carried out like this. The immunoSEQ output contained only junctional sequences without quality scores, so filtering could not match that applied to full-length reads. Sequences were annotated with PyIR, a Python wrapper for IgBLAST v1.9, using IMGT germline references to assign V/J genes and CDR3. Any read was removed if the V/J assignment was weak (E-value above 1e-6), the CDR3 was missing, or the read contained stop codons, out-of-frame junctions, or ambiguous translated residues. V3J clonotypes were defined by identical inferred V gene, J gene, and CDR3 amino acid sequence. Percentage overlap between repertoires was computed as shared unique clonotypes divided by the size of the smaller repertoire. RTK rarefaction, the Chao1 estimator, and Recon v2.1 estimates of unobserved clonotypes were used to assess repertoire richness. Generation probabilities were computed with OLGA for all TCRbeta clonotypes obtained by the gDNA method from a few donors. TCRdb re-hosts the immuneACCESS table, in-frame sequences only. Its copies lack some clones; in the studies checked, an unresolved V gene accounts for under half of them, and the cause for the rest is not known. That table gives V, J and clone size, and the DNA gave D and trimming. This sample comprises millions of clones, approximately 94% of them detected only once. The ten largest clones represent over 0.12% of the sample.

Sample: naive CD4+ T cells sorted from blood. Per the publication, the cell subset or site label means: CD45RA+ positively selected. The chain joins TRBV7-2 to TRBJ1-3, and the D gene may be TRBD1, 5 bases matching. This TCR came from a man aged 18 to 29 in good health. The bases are TGTGCCAGCAGTTCGGGGGTTTCTGGAAACACCATATATTTT. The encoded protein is CASSSGVSGNTIYF.